Sequencing of this TCR beta chain was carried out in a study of Graves' ophthalmopathy and Graves' hyperthyroidism (dated by TCRdb to 2017 to 2018). As for the study more broadly: Peripheral blood was collected before any treatment was given, at the time of initial diagnosis. The study used TCR beta repertoire signatures to distinguish Graves' ophthalmopathy from Graves' hyperthyroidism and to predict progression to ophthalmopathy. In total, 135 blood samples were TCR-sequenced: some 40 ophthalmopathy, 75 hyperthyroidism and approximately 17 hyperthyroidism-to-ophthalmopathy patients. To explore V-J signatures that separate ophthalmopathy from hyperthyroidism, a discovery set of 95 to 100 patients was enrolled, consisting of 43 with ophthalmopathy and roughly 59 with stable hyperthyroidism. An independent validation cohort comprised around 19 hyperthyroidism patients and 15 to 17 patients who later progressed from hyperthyroidism to ophthalmopathy. In roughly six hyperthyroidism patients, the T-cell repertoires found in thyroid tissue were compared with those found in blood. After sampling, hyperthyroidism patients received methimazole starting at 30 mg daily, and ophthalmopathy patients received high-dose intravenous methylprednisolone. The approximately 100 discovery patients were divided at random into training and test sets in a 7:3 ratio. Overall study results and their limits: Most expanded thyroid clonotypes with a frequency above 0.001 also appeared in blood, which suggests that blood repertoires may reflect the immune response in the thyroid. Ophthalmopathy was separated from stable hyperthyroidism by the 13-signature model with 85% to 90% sensitivity and 81.08% specificity in cross-validation and with 80%/75% in the test set. In validation, the model predicted ophthalmopathy progression with about 71% sensitivity and about 77% specificity; approximately 12 predicted patients were CT-confirmed with GO in a median of approximately 6.5 months. No statistical method was used to set the sample size in advance, and the investigators knew which group each participant was assigned to.

Notes on this clonotype: No antigen is known for it. It has no much larger one-base neighbor in the sample; base qualities were not kept.

CDR1 and CDR2 are read off the germline V gene as SQVTM and ANQGSEA. Inclusive of the bounding cysteine and phenylalanine, the CDR3 is 12 residues long. The retained sequence is limited to the CDR3, 36 bases, with the frame set at the first base. The germline ends are 15 bases apart after V is trimmed by 6 bases and J by 7 bases. Hyperthyroidism was considered stable if no progression to ophthalmopathy occurred within 18 months of follow-up. Hyperthyroidism patients were newly diagnosed, were aged 18 to 65 years, and had a disease duration under 2 months. Patients with other autoimmune diseases, uncontrolled infections, pregnancy or lactation were excluded. Diagnosis relied on clinical symptoms, serum thyroxine, TRAb, thyroid ultrasound and orbital computed tomography. Ficoll-Paque density gradient centrifugation was used to isolate PBMCs from around 10 ml of fresh peripheral blood. Total RNA was extracted using Trizol reagent, and RNA quality was checked on an Agilent 2100 Bioanalyzer.

For repertoire sequencing, TCR beta CDR3 regions were amplified from RNA transcripts. HTBI primers and the Qiagen OneStep RT-PCR kit were used in a first-round RT-PCR, which was followed by a second-round multiplex PCR, size selection and purification. The libraries underwent paired-end sequencing with 100 bp reads on an Illumina HiSeq2000. Processing in the source paper ran as follows. SOAPnuke was used to process the reads, throwing out any read that had adapters, had uncalled bases, had a mean Phred below 15, or lacked an exact constant-primer or identifier match. COPE v1.2.5 was used to merge high-quality paired reads. Each unique nucleotide sequence was defined as a clonotype, and clonotypes were aligned to IMGT TRB V, D and J references with MiTCR v1.1. The analysis was limited to V-J combinations with a frequency above 0.0001, which together covered over 99% of the repertoires. For each V-J combination, a TCR clonal expansion and chaos score was defined as the ratio of F50 clonal expansion to chaos observed in the TCRdist matrix. Features were reduced by Welch's t-statistics and random forest to approximately 13 V-J combinations, which fed a naive Bayes classifier. Thyroid-blood repertoire similarity was quantified with the Morisita-Horn index. TCRdb reworked the public reads: Q25 trimming with fastp, MiXCR clone assembly, productive beta chains retained. Every CDR3 protein is listed once, alongside the most common genes and DNA of its rows. TCRdb's processing, not the authors', yielded these V and J calls. In all, the sample holds about 620,000 distinct CDR3 sequences, and 20% to 25% of those were seen once. About 6.6% of the sample comes from the top ten.

Sequencing used peripheral blood. The rearrangement joined TRBV29-1 to TRBJ1-1, with TRBD1 as a weak D call on 5 bases. This sequence was found in a woman younger than 30 with stable Graves' hyperthyroidism. Some clones in this sample may be carry-over from other donors' samples. Donor details come from another sample of the same person, matched by shared clones. This receptor has the CDR3 CSVPGGDYEAFF. The base sequence is TGCAGCGTCCCGGGGGGGGATTATGAAGCTTTCTTT.